This T cell receptor beta chain emerged from a study of OX40 agonist ivuxolimab in advanced cancers. In the study overall: Ivuxolimab is a fully human IgG2 antibody that activates OX40 (CD134). Partial responses occurred in three patients (one hepatocellular carcinoma, two cutaneous melanoma). While on treatment, patients had intravenous ivuxolimab at 0.01 to 10 mg/kg every 2 weeks.

This clone was detected once. The data were produced by immunoSEQ multiplex PCR, yet TCRdb's version contains in-frame clones alone and is incomplete. The table shows 30,000 to 35,000 clones, with around four fifths occurring only once. The cohort excluded patients with autoimmune disease history or systemic immunosuppression. The CDR3 has 10 amino acids. Germline CDR1 SQVTM, CDR2 ANQGSEA. The germline V and J ends were trimmed by 4 bases and 9 bases, with 7 bases remaining between them. The specimen was CD4+ or CD8+ T cells sorted from blood, collected in a trial of the OX40 agonist ivuxolimab. V usage is TRBV29-1 and J usage is TRBJ2-1; no clear D gene. The TCR sequence derives from an adult with an advanced solid tumor such as melanoma, head and neck, liver or kidney cancer. CDR3 residues: CSVVWGEQFF. CDR3 sequence (DNA): TGCAGCGTTGTATGGGGTGAGCAGTTCTTC.